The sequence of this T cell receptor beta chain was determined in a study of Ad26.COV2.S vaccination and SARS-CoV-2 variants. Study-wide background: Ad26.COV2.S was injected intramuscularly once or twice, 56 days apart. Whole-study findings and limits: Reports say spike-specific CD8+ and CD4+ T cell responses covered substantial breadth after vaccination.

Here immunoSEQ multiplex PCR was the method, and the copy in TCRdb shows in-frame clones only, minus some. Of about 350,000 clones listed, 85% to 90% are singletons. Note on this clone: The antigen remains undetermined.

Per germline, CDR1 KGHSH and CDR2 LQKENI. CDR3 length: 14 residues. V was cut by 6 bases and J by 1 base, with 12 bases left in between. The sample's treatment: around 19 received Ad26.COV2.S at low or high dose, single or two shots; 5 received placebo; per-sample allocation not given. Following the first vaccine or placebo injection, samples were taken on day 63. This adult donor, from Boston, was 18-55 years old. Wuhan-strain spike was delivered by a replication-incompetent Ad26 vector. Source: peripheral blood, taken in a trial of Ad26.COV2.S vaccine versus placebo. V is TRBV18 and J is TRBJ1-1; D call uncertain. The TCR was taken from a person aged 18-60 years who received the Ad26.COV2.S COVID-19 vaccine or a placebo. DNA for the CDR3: TGTGCCAGCTCTCGTGAATTCGGGAACACTGAAGCTTTCTTT. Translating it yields CASSREFGNTEAFF. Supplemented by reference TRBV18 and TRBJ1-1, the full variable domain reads NAGVMQNPRHLVRRRGQEARLRCSPMKGHSHVYWYRQLPEEGLKFMVYLQKENIIDESGMPKERFSAEFPKEGPSILRIQQVVRGDSAAYFCASSREFGNTEAFFGQGTRLTVV.